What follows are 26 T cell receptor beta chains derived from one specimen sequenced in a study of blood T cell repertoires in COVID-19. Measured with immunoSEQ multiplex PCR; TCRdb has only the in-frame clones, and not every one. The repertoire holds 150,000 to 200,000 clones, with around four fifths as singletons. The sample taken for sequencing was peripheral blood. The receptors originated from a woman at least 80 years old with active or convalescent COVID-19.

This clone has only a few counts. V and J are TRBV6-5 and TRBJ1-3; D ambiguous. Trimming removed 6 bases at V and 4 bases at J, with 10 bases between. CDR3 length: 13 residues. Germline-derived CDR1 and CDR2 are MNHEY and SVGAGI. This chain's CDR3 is CASRSGGGNTIYF. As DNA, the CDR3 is TGTGCCAGCAGGTCGGGTGGAGGAAACACCATATATTTT.

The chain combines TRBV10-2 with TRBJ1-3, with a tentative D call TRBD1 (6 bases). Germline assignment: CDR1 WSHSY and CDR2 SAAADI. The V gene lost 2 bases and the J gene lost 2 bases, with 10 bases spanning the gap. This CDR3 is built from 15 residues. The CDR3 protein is CASSETTGTGNTIYF. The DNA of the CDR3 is TGCGCCAGCAGTGAGACTACAGGGACTGGAAACACCATATATTTT.

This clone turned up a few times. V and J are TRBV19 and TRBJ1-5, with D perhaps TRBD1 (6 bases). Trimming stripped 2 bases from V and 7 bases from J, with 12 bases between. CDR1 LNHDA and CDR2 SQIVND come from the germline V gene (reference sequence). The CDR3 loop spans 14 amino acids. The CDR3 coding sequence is TGTGCCAGTAGTATAAAAGGGGGAGGGCAGCCCCAGCATTTT. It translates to CASSIKGGGQPQHF.

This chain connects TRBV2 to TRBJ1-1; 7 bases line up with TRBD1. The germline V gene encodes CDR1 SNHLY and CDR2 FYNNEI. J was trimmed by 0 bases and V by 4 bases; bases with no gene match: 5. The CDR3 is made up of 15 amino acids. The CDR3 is CASSGQGVLNTEAFF. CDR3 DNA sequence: TGTGCCAGCAGTGGGCAGGGGGTGTTGAACACTGAAGCTTTCTTT. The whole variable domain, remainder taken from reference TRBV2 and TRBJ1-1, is EPEVTQTPSHQVTQMGQEVILRCVPISNHLYFYWYRQILGQKVEFLVSFYNNEISEKSEIFDDQFSVERPDGSNFTLKIRSTKLEDSAMYFCASSGQGVLNTEAFFGQGTRLTVV.

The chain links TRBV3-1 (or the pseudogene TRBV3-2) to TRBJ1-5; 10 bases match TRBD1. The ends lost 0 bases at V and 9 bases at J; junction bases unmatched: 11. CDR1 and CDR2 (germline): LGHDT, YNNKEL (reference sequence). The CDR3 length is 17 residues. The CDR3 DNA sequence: TGTGCCAGCAGCCAAGATCTTGTGGGACAGGGGTTGTGGCCCCAGCATTTT. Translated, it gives CASSQDLVGQGLWPQHF.

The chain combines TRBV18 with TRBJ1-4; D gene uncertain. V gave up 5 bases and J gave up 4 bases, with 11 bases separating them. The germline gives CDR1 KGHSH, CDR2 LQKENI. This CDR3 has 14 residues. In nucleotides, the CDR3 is TGTGCCAGCTCAGAGGGAGTGGGTAATGAAAAACTGTTTTTT. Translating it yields CASSEGVGNEKLFF. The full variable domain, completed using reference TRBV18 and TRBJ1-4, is NAGVMQNPRHLVRRRGQEARLRCSPMKGHSHVYWYRQLPEEGLKFMVYLQKENIIDESGMPKERFSAEFPKEGPSILRIQQVVRGDSAAYFCASSEGVGNEKLFFGSGTQLSVL.

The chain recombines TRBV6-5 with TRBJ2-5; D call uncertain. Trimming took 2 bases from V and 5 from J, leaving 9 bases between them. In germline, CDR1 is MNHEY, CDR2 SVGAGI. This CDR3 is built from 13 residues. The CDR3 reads CASSYVVGETQYF. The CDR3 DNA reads TGTGCCAGCAGTTACGTCGTCGGGGAGACCCAGTACTTC.

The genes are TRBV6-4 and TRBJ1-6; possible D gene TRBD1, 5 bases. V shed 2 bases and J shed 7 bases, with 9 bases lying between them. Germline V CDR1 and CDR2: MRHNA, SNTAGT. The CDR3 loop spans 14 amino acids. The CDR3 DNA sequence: TGTGCCAGCAGTGACGGCGGGGGAAATTCACCCCTCCACTTT. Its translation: CASSDGGGNSPLHF.

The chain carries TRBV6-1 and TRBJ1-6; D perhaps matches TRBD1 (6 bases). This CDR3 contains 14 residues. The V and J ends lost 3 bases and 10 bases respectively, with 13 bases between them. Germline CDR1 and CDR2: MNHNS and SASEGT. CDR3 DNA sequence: TGTGCCAGCAGTGATGGCAGGGGACCCTCACCCCTCCACTTT. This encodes CASSDGRGPSPLHF.

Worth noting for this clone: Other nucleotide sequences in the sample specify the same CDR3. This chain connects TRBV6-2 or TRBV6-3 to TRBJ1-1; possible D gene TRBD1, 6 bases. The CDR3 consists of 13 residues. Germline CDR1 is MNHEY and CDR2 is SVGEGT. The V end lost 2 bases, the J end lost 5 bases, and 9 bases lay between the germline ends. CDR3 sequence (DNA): TGTGCCAGCAGTTACAGGGACACTACTGAAGCTTTCTTT. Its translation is CASSYRDTTEAFF.

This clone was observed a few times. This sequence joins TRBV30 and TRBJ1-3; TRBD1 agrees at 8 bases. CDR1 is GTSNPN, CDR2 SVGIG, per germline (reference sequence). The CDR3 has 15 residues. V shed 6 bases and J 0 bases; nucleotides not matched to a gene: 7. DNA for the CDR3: TGTGCCTGCCACAGGGGGTTCATCTCTGGAAACACCATATATTTT. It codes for CACHRGFISGNTIYF.

The CDR3 region has the DNA TGTGCCAGCAGCGGGGGACAGGACTATGGCTACACCTTC. Its protein product is CASSGGQDYGYTF. The V call is TRBV2, the J call TRBJ1-2; 8 bases agree with TRBD1. Germline values: CDR1 SNHLY, CDR2 FYNNEI. J was trimmed by 3 bases and V by 6 bases; bases with no gene match: 3. This CDR3 region has 13 residues.

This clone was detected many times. CDR3 residues: CASGAGDHNYGYTF. The CDR3 DNA reads TGTGCCAGCGGTGCAGGGGATCATAACTATGGCTACACCTTC. The chain combines TRBV9 with TRBJ1-2; maybe TRBD1 (6 bases). CDR1 SGDLS and CDR2 YYNGEE come from the germline V gene. The V end was cut by 7 bases, the J end by 1 base, with 14 bases between. This CDR3 comprises 14 residues.

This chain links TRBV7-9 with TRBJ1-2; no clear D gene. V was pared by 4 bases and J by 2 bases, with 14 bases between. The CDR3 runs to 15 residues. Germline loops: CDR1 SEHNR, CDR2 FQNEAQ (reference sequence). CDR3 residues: CASSYGKPGNYGYTF. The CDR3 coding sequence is TGTGCCAGCAGCTACGGGAAGCCGGGGAACTATGGCTACACCTTC.

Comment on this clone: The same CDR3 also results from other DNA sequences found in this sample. The CDR3 DNA is TGTGCCAGCAGCTTCGGACAGGCTAATGAAAAACTGTTTTTT. Its protein product is CASSFGQANEKLFF. J is TRBJ1-4 and V is TRBV27; 7 bases fit TRBD1. The J segment lost 3 bases and the V segment lost 6 bases, leaving 4 bases of the junction unmatched. Germline CDR1 MNHEY, CDR2 SMNVEV (reference sequence). This CDR3 contains 14 residues.

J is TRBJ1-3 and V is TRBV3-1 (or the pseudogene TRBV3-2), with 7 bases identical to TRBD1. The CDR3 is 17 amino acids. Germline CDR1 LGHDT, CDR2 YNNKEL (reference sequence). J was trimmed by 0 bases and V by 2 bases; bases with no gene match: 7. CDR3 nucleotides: TGTGCCAGCAGCCAAACACGGACAGGACTCTCTGGAAACACCATATATTTT. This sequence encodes CASSQTRTGLSGNTIYF.

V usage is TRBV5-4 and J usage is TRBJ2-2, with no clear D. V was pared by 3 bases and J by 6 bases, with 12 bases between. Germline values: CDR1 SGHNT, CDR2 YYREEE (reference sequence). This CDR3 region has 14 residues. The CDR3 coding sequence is TGTGCCAGCAGCTCGGCGAGTAGCCCCGGGGAGCTGTTTTTT. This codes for CASSSASSPGELFF.

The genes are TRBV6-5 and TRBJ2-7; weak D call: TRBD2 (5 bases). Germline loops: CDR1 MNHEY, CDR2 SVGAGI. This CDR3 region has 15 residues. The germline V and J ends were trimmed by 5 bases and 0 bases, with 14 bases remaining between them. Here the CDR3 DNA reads TGTGCCAGCAGTAGATCCCCGGGATACTCCTACGAGCAGTACTTC. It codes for CASSRSPGYSYEQYF.

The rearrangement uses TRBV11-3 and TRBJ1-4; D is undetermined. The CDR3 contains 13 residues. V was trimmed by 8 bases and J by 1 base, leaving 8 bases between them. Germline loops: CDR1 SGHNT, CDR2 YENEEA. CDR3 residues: CASSAETNEKLFF. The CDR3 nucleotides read TGTGCCAGCTCGGCGGAAACTAATGAAAAACTGTTTTTT.

CDR3 protein: CASSPRLGLAGGPDTQYF. The CDR3 nucleotides are TGTGCCAGCAGCCCCCGGTTGGGACTAGCGGGGGGCCCAGATACGCAGTATTTT. The chain joins TRBV11-2 to TRBJ2-3; 15 bases agree with TRBD2. The CDR3 loop spans 18 amino acids. V shed 5 bases and J 4 bases; nucleotides not matched to a gene: 10. Germline assignment: CDR1 SGHAT and CDR2 FQNNGV.

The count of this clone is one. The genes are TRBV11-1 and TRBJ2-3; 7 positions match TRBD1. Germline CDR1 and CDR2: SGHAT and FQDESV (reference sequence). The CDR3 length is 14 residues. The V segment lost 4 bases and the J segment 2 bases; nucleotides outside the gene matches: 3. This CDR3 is CASSSGQVTDTQYF. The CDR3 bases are TGTGCCAGCAGCTCTGGACAGGTCACAGATACGCAGTATTTT.

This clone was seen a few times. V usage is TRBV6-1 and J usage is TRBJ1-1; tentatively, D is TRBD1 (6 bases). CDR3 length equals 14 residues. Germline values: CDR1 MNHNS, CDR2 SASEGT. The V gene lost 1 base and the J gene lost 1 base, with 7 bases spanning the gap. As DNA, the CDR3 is TGTGCCAGCAGTGAAGGGACAGAGAACACTGAAGCTTTCTTT. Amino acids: CASSEGTENTEAFF.

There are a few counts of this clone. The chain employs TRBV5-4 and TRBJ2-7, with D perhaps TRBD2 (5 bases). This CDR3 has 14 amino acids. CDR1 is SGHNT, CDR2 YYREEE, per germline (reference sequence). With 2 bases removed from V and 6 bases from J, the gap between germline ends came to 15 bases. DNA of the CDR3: TGTGCCAGCAGCTTCGGGAATACTCCTACCGAGCAGTACTTC. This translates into CASSFGNTPTEQYF.

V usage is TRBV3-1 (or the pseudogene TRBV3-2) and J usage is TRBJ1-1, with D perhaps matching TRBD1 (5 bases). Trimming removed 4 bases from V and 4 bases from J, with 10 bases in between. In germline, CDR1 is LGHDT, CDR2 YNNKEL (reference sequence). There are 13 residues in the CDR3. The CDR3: CASSRGGSTEAFF. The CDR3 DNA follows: TGTGCCAGCAGCCGGGGGGGGAGCACTGAAGCTTTCTTT.

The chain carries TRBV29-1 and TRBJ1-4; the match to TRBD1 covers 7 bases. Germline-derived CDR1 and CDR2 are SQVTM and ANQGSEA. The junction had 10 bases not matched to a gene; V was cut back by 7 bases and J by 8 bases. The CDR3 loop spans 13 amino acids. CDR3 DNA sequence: TGCAGCGCTGTGACAGGGTGGGGAGAAAAACTGTTTTTT. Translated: CSAVTGWGEKLFF.

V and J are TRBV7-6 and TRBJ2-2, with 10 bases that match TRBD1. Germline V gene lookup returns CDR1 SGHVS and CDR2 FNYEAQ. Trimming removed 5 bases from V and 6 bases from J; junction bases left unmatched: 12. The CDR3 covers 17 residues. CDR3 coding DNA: TGTGCCAGCAGCCAATACTCCGGGACAGGGGTCCCCGGGGAGCTGTTTTTT. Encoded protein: CASSQYSGTGVPGELFF.